Below, one T cell receptor beta chain is given with its context. Antigen unknown. Germline V gene data show CDR1 as SGHDT and CDR2 as YYEEEE. Trimming shortened V by 2 bases and J by 3 bases, and 15 bases separated the two germline ends. The CDR3 extends over 15 amino acids. The data belong to a study of cytomegalovirus exposure and HLA in healthy donors. General study findings and limits: Roughly even sequencing depth across donors was the assumption behind the presence/absence analyses. Per published accounts, TCR beta sequences correctly predicted the HLA-A and HLA-B alleles of most subjects. Trimming of TCR beta V- and J-genes showed a link, identified in a later analysis, to a missense DCLRE1C variant.

In the PCR, 60 Vbeta and 13 Jbeta primers were used. The protocol was immunoSEQ multiplex PCR, while the TCRdb copy is restricted to in-frame clones and leaves out a portion. The sample includes tens of thousands of clones, approximately 82% seen only once; the top ten take 10% to 13%. This receptor was obtained from a woman younger than 35 in good health and CMV-seropositive. The source material was PBMCs. V is TRBV5-6 and J is TRBJ2-7; D perhaps matches TRBD2 (5 bases). CDR3 nucleotides: TGTGCCAGCAGCTTTCGGGAAAGGACTCTCTACGAGCAGTACTTC. Translating gives CASSFRERTLYEQYF. Looking up the rest from reference TRBV5-6 and TRBJ2-7 gives the full variable domain: DAGVTQSPTHLIKTRGQQVTLRCSPKSGHDTVSWYQQALGQGPQFIFQYYEEEERQRGNFPDRFSGHQFPNYSSELNVNALLLGDSALYLCASSFRERTLYEQYFGPGTRLTVT.